These 18 T cell receptor beta chains were all obtained from the same sample, sequenced in a study of pediatric ulcerative colitis. Libraries were prepared by immunoSEQ multiplex PCR; TCRdb keeps only in-frame clonotypes and omits some of them. The table shows approximately 60,000 clones, with 80% to 90% occurring only once. Sample: blood. Receptors were obtained from a boy between 10 and 17 years old with severe ulcerative colitis.

V is TRBV9 and J is TRBJ1-3, with 8 nucleotides matching TRBD1. The CDR3 sequence is 16 residues long. The V gene end was trimmed by 0 bases and the J gene end by 2 bases; junction bases not matched to a gene: 4. Germline V lookup: CDR1 SGDLS, CDR2 YYNGEE. CDR3 bases: TGTGCCAGCAGCGTAGTAGCAGGGGGCACTGGAAACACCATATATTTT. Translated, it gives CASSVVAGGTGNTIYF. The whole variable domain, filled in from reference TRBV9 and TRBJ1-3, reads DSGVTQTPKHLITATGQRVTLRCSPRSGDLSVYWYQQSLDQGLQFLIQYYNGEERAKGNILERFSAQQFPDLHSELNLSSLELGDSALYFCASSVVAGGTGNTIYFGEGSWLTVV.

The gene calls are TRBV30 and TRBJ2-1; 9 bases map to TRBD2. This CDR3 spans 17 amino acids. From germline, CDR1 is GTSNPN and CDR2 SVGIG (reference sequence). The trim removed 0 bases at V and 7 bases at J, leaving 13 bases unmatched. In DNA form, the CDR3 reads TGTGCCTGGAGTGTAGGGGTCTCGAGACTAGCGGATAATGAGCAGTTCTTC. It encodes CAWSVGVSRLADNEQFF.

This CDR3 is CASSLEWQGVTGELFF. The CDR3 nucleotides are TGCGCCAGCAGCTTGGAGTGGCAGGGGGTCACCGGGGAGCTGTTTTTT. The chain is built from TRBV5-1 and TRBJ2-2; TRBD1 matches at 7 bases. CDR3 length: 16 residues. V shed 0 bases and J 4 bases; nucleotides not matched to a gene: 6. Germline V CDR1 and CDR2: SGHRS, YFSETQ. Complete variable domain (other parts from reference TRBV5-1 and TRBJ2-2): KAGVTQTPRYLIKTRGQQVTLSCSPISGHRSVSWYQQTPGQGLQFLFEYFSETQRNKGNFPGRFSGRQFSNSRSEMNVSTLELGDSALYLCASSLEWQGVTGELFFGEGSRLTVL.

The V gene is TRBV4-3, the J gene TRBJ1-3; D is unresolved. V was trimmed by 2 bases and J by 0 bases, leaving 8 bases between them. The CDR3 extends over 15 amino acids. CDR1 is LGHNA, CDR2 YSLEER, per germline. The CDR3 DNA reads TGCGCCAGCAGCCAATCAGGTTCCTCTGGAAACACCATATATTTT. This translates into CASSQSGSSGNTIYF.

This clone came up once. The chain combines TRBV12-5 with TRBJ2-2; D is unclear. The CDR3 length is 12 residues. CDR1 and CDR2 from the germline V gene are LGHNT and FRNRAP. Trimming took 3 bases from V and 5 from J, leaving 4 bases between them. This chain's CDR3 is CASGFDTGELFF. In DNA form, the CDR3 reads TGTGCTAGTGGTTTCGATACCGGGGAGCTGTTTTTT.

This rearrangement joins TRBV7-9 to TRBJ1-2; 7 bases are a match to TRBD1. The CDR3 is made up of 14 amino acids. Trimming at V came to 6 bases and at J to 3 bases, leaving 7 bases not matched to a gene. CDR1 is SEHNR, CDR2 FQNEAQ, per germline (reference sequence). The CDR3 spells CASSRTGEDYGYTF. As DNA, the CDR3 is TGTGCCAGCAGTCGTACAGGGGAGGACTATGGCTACACCTTC.

The CDR3 DNA is TGTGCCTGGAGTGGATTGGGCTACGAGCAGTACTTC. Its translation is CAWSGLGYEQYF. The chain combines TRBV30 with TRBJ2-7, with D hard to call. The germline V gene encodes CDR1 GTSNPN and CDR2 SVGIG (reference sequence). Trimming left V 1 base short and J 3 bases short, with 7 bases between. This CDR3 has 12 residues.

The V and J genes are TRBV4-2 and TRBJ2-5, with TRBD2 matching over 8 bases. CDR3 length: 17 amino acids. V gave up 1 base and J gave up 4 bases; unmatched junction bases: 11. Germline CDR1 and CDR2: LGHNA and YNFKEQ. The CDR3 nucleotides read TGTGCCAGCAGCCAAGGCGGGGGGAGTAGGGACGGAGAGACCCAGTACTTC. Translated, it gives CASSQGGGSRDGETQYF.

The rearrangement joins TRBV7-8 to TRBJ2-5; D might be TRBD1 or TRBD2, each matching 5 bases. With 5 bases removed from V and 6 bases from J, the gap between germline ends came to 13 bases. This CDR3 region has 13 residues. Germline lookup yields CDR1 SGHVS and CDR2 FQNEAQ. CDR3 DNA: TGTGCCAGCAGCCCGGGACCCCTAAAGACCCAGTACTTC. Translated: CASSPGPLKTQYF.

The genes are TRBV7-9 and TRBJ1-4, with D perhaps TRBD1 (5 bases). The CDR3 has 14 amino acids. Germline assignment: CDR1 SEHNR and CDR2 FQNEAQ (reference sequence). Trimming stripped 4 bases from V and 8 bases from J, with 14 bases between. The CDR3 here is CASSSTGITEKLFF. The CDR3 DNA reads as TGTGCCAGCAGCTCAACAGGAATCACCGAAAAACTGTTTTTT.

The V gene is TRBV7-3, the J gene TRBJ2-3; D possibly uses TRBD1 or TRBD2 (5 bases each). The CDR3 has 13 residues. The germline CDR1 and CDR2 sequences are SGHTA and FQGTGA. Trimming took 4 bases from V and 4 from J, leaving 9 bases between them. Here the CDR3 DNA reads TGTGCCAGCAGCTCGGGGACCTCAGATACGCAGTATTTT. This gives the protein CASSSGTSDTQYF.

The chain joins TRBV19 to TRBJ1-1, with D possibly TRBD1 on 6 matching bases. Trimming took off 4 bases at V and 6 bases at J, with 15 bases between the two ends. This CDR3 spans 14 amino acids. Germline CDR1 is LNHDA and CDR2 is SQIVND (reference sequence). The CDR3 DNA reads as TGTGCCAGTAGTACACAGGGCACGAGCTCTGAAGCTTTCTTT. This translates into CASSTQGTSSEAFF.

The V and J genes are TRBV5-8 and TRBJ2-7, with D unclear. Per germline, CDR1 SGHTS and CDR2 YDEGEE. V gave up 4 bases and J gave up 5 bases, with 16 bases separating them. This CDR3 spans 14 amino acids. This CDR3 reads CASSLFRARDEQYF. DNA for the CDR3: TGTGCCAGCAGCCTCTTTAGGGCTCGCGACGAGCAGTACTTC.

The V gene is TRBV30, the J gene TRBJ2-1; maybe TRBD2 (6 bases). CDR1 GTSNPN and CDR2 SVGIG come from the germline V gene (reference sequence). This CDR3 comprises 13 residues. With 0 bases removed from V and 6 bases from J, the gap between germline ends came to 9 bases. The CDR3 sequence is CAWSVHGGNEQFF. The CDR3 DNA is TGTGCCTGGAGTGTACACGGGGGCAATGAGCAGTTCTTC.

The V gene is TRBV18, the J gene TRBJ2-3; D may match TRBD1 or TRBD2 (6 bases each). CDR1 and CDR2 from the germline V gene are KGHSH and LQKENI. The CDR3 spans 16 residues. Deletions cut 1 base from V and 0 bases from J, with 11 bases between. The CDR3 nucleotides read TGTGCCAGCTCACCACGGGGGCGGGGTAGCACAGATACGCAGTATTTT. Its translation is CASSPRGRGSTDTQYF.

The rearrangement uses TRBV5-1 and TRBJ1-2; TRBD1 aligns across 11 bases. The length of the CDR3 is 15 residues. Germline V gives CDR1 SGHRS, CDR2 YFSETQ. V lost 4 bases, J lost 6 bases, and 8 bases stayed unmatched. CDR3 coding DNA: TGCGCCAGCAGCCCGAGGGGACAGGGGGTAGATGGCTACACCTTC. Residues: CASSPRGQGVDGYTF.

The chain is built from TRBV6-5 and TRBJ2-7; no clear D. The V and J ends lost 6 bases and 3 bases respectively, with 15 bases between them. The germline V gene has CDR1 MNHEY and CDR2 SVGAGI. The CDR3 consists of 14 residues. CDR3 nucleotide sequence: TGTGCCAGCAGCCCCGATAGGATCCTCTACGAGCAGTACTTC. It is translated as CASSPDRILYEQYF.

The chain couples TRBV5-6 to TRBJ2-7, with 9 bases aligning to TRBD1. This CDR3 comprises 15 residues. V trimming: 5 bases; J trimming: 3 bases; junction bases outside the gene matches: 9. Germline loops: CDR1 SGHDT, CDR2 YYEEEE. This CDR3 is CASRHKPGQGYEQYF. The CDR3 region has the DNA TGTGCCAGCAGGCATAAACCGGGACAGGGCTACGAGCAGTACTTC.